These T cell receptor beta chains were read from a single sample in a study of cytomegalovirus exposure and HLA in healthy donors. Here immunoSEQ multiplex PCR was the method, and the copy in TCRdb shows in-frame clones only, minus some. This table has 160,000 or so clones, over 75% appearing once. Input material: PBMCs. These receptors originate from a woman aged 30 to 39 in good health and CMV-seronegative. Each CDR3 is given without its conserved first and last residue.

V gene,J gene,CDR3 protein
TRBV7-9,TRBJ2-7,ASSLVGAYEQY
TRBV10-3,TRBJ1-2,AISEFLGDYGYT
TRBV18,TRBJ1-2,ASSPLGGNGYT
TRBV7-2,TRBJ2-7,ASSSNAGTAYEQY
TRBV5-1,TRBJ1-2,ASSLDPGGEGYT
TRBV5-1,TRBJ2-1,ASSTTLTARNEQF
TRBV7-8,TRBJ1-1,ASSRSPRTVNTEAF
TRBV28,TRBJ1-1,ASISTWGRSGNTEAF
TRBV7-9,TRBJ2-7,SSSSLGARRTYEQY
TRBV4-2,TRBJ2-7,ASSGGLPPYEQY
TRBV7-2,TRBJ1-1,ASSFAENTEAF
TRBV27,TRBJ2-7,ASSSRPGRGDSYEQY
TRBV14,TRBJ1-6,ASSPDRRSPLH
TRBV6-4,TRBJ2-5,ASSAASGPKETQY
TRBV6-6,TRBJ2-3,ASSPRDRGTDTQY
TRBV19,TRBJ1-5,ASSPGQGSNQPQH
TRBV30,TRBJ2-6,AWSAPLSSSGANGLT
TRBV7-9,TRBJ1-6,SSSFNSGPGGSSPLH
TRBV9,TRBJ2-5,ASSVGAGRGQETQY
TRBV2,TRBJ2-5,ANGKDREETQY
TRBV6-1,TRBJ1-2,ASSQQGAKNYGYT
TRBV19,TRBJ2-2,ASNAIGGFTGELF
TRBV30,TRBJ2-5,AWNIQETQY
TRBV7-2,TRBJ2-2,ASSSNGQHTGELF
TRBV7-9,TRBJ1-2,AGGQGYGYT
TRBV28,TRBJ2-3,ASRQTAIDTQY
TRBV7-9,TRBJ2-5,ASSLDRAQETQY
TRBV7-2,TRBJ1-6,ASSALTGRNSPLH
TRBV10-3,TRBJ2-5,AVRTEQETQY
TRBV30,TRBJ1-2,AWVDNNYGYT
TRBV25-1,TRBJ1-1,ASIRGTEAF
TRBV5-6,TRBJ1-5,ASSLEGASRSQH
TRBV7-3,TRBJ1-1,ASSLTGIATEAF
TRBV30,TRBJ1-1,AWAQGRNTEAF
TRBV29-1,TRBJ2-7,SGRDTLEQY
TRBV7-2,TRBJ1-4,ASSFGGTARGEKLF
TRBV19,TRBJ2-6,ATAARVNSGANVLT
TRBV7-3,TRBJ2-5,ASGTSGEETQY
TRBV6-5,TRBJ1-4,ASRPTGGGEKLF
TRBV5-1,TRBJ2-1,ASSLGGVGSYNEQF
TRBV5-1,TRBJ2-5,ASTPTGIQETQY